This is a list of T cell receptor beta chains from one sample in a study of a mutant IDH1 vaccine in newly diagnosed glioma. Measured with immunoSEQ multiplex PCR; TCRdb has only the in-frame clones, and not every one. Here the sample spans under 65,000 clones, about 80% being singletons. Their specific antigens are unknown. Specimen: PBMCs, collected from a glioma patient whose treatment included an IDH1 peptide vaccine. The receptors were gathered from a man aged 45-65 years with glioma. The CDR3 runs from the conserved cysteine through the conserved F or W. The D gene is left open where the match is weak. Size values are once, few and many counts, or a class for expanded clones, and some rows have none.

abundance	d_gene	v_gene	j_gene	CDR3aa	CDR3nt
.	.	TRBV7-6	TRBJ2-2	CASSPSLRRNTGELFF	TGTGCCAGCAGCCCAAGCCTCAGGCGGAACACCGGGGAGCTGTTTTTT
.	.	TRBV27	TRBJ2-7	CASSLQGGGEQYF	TGTGCCAGCAGTCTGCAGGGCGGCGGCGAGCAGTACTTC
.	.	TRBV30	TRBJ1-4	CAWRADSNEKLFF	TGTGCCTGGAGAGCGGACTCTAATGAAAAACTGTTTTTT
.	.	TRBV10-3	TRBJ2-7	CAISESRGGYEQYF	TGTGCCATCAGTGAGTCGAGGGGAGGCTACGAGCAGTACTTC
once	.	TRBV18	TRBJ2-7	CASSPQGARGDEQYF	TGTGCCAGCTCACCGCAGGGGGCCCGGGGGGACGAGCAGTACTTC
.	.	TRBV19	TRBJ1-1	CAISRGARSTEAFF	TGTGCCATTTCACGGGGGGCGCGTAGCACTGAAGCTTTCTTT
.	.	TRBV7-9	TRBJ1-1	CASSLATEAFF	TGTGCCAGCAGCTTAGCAACAGAAGCTTTCTTT
.	.	TRBV7-8	TRBJ2-3	CASSIRRLSRDTQYF	TGTGCCAGCAGTATTAGGAGGCTAAGTAGGGATACGCAGTATTTT
.	TRBD1	TRBV7-2	TRBJ2-7	CASSLTGTGAHEQYF	TGTGCCAGCAGCTTAACCGGGACAGGGGCTCACGAGCAGTACTTC
.	.	TRBV29-1	TRBJ2-1	CSVEDLTTLRFF	TGCAGCGTTGAAGATCTGACCACCTTGCGGTTCTTC
.	.	TRBV19	TRBJ1-1	CASSSQLNTEAFF	TGTGCCAGTAGTAGTCAGTTGAACACTGAAGCTTTCTTT
.	.	TRBV11-2	TRBJ2-3	CASSFGGGDTDTQYF	TGTGCCAGCAGCTTCGGGGGCGGGGACACAGATACGCAGTATTTT
.	TRBD1	TRBV11-2	TRBJ2-5	CASSLSGQGIETQYF	TGTGCCAGCAGCCTCTCGGGACAGGGAATCGAGACCCAGTACTTC
.	TRBD1	TRBV10-3	TRBJ1-3	CAISYDRGGGNTIYF	TGTGCCATCAGCTACGACAGGGGAGGTGGAAACACCATATATTTT
.	TRBD1	TRBV6-5	TRBJ1-6	CASSYWSGGSPLHF	TGTGCCAGCAGTTACTGGTCAGGGGGCTCACCCCTCCACTTT
.	TRBD1	TRBV18	TRBJ2-2	CASSRGQGAGELFF	TGTGCCAGCTCACGTGGACAGGGAGCCGGGGAGCTGTTTTTT
.	.	TRBV28	TRBJ2-7	CASRGQGGSYEQYF	TGTGCCAGCAGGGGGCAGGGAGGCTCCTACGAGCAGTACTTC
.	TRBD2	TRBV5-1	TRBJ2-1	CASSIGTSGRALGEQFF	TGCGCCAGCAGCATCGGGACTAGCGGGAGGGCCTTAGGGGAGCAGTTCTTC
few	TRBD1	TRBV5-1	TRBJ2-7	CASSFGTGYEQYF	TGCGCCAGCAGCTTCGGGACAGGCTACGAGCAGTACTTC
.	.	TRBV27	TRBJ1-5	CASSLGPPGVGPQHF	TGTGCCAGCAGTTTAGGACCCCCGGGGGTTGGGCCCCAGCATTTT
.	.	TRBV7-8	TRBJ1-1	CASSPRGNTKGTEAFF	TGTGCCAGCAGCCCCCGGGGGAACACCAAGGGCACTGAAGCTTTCTTT
.	TRBD2	TRBV5-4	TRBJ2-1	CASRLAGGPDEQFF	TGTGCCAGCAGATTAGCGGGGGGGCCGGATGAGCAGTTCTTC
.	.	TRBV15	TRBJ1-2	CATSGRQGCGKTYGYTF	TGTGCCACCAGCGGCCGACAAGGGTGTGGAAAGACCTATGGCTACACCTTC
.	TRBD2	TRBV7-6	TRBJ2-5	CATGTSGSQETQYF	TGTGCCACGGGGACTAGCGGGAGCCAAGAGACCCAGTACTTC
.	.	TRBV2	TRBJ2-1	CASSATQGRGNEQFF	TGTGCCAGCAGCGCAACCCAGGGGAGAGGCAATGAGCAGTTCTTC
few	.	TRBV5-6	TRBJ1-1	CASSYMNTEAFF	TGTGCCAGCAGCTACATGAACACTGAAGCTTTCTTT
.	.	TRBV19	TRBJ2-4	CASSRGAKNIQYF	TGTGCCAGTAGTAGGGGAGCCAAAAACATTCAGTACTTC
.	.	TRBV19	TRBJ2-1	CASGESSYNEQFF	TGTGCCAGTGGGGAGAGCTCCTACAATGAGCAGTTCTTC
.	.	TRBV9	TRBJ1-5	CASSVVGDQPQHF	TGTGCCAGCAGCGTGGTAGGTGATCAGCCCCAGCATTTT
.	.	TRBV7-9	TRBJ1-4	CASSTLVEGGKLFF	TGTGCCAGCAGTACCCTCGTCGAAGGGGGAAAACTGTTTTTT
few	.	TRBV2	TRBJ1-1	CASRSGGAEAFF	TGTGCCAGCAGGTCTGGAGGGGCTGAAGCTTTCTTT
.	.	TRBV27	TRBJ1-1	CASSLEEYTEAFF	TGTGCCAGCAGTTTGGAGGAGTACACTGAAGCTTTCTTT
.	TRBD1	TRBV27	TRBJ1-1	CASNRQGAWGTEAFF	TGTGCCAGCAATCGGCAGGGGGCGTGGGGCACTGAAGCTTTCTTT
few	.	TRBV19	TRBJ1-5	CASIQGSDRNQPQHF	TGTGCCAGTATCCAAGGGTCGGATCGCAATCAGCCCCAGCATTTT
.	.	TRBV28	TRBJ2-1	CASSLGSVSYNEQFF	TGTGCCAGCAGCTTGGGGAGCGTCTCCTACAATGAGCAGTTCTTC
.	TRBD1	TRBV7-9	TRBJ2-5	CASSYRTGQETQYF	TGTGCCAGCAGCTATCGGACAGGCCAAGAGACCCAGTACTTC
.	.	TRBV5-5	TRBJ2-2	CASSFSFGLLNTGELFF	TGTGCCAGCAGCTTTTCCTTCGGGCTACTGAACACCGGGGAGCTGTTTTTT
.	TRBD1	TRBV19	TRBJ1-5	CATKKDRGNQPQHF	TGTGCCACTAAGAAGGACAGGGGGAATCAGCCCCAGCATTTT
.	TRBD2	TRBV18	TRBJ2-3	CASGRNAGGRFTDTQYF	TGTGCCAGCGGTCGAAACGCGGGAGGGAGGTTCACAGATACGCAGTATTTT
.	.	TRBV15	TRBJ2-3	CATSRGESTDTQYF	TGTGCCACCAGCAGAGGGGAGAGCACAGATACGCAGTATTTT
.	.	TRBV6-5	TRBJ1-1	CASSYRGSTEAFF	TGTGCCAGCAGTTACCGCGGCAGCACTGAAGCTTTCTTT
once	.	TRBV6-6	TRBJ1-6	CASSYSAGGSPLHF	TGTGCCAGCAGTTACTCGGCTGGGGGGTCACCCCTCCACTTT
.	TRBD2	TRBV11-2	TRBJ2-2	CASSSRGTSGRVTGELFF	TGTGCCAGCAGCTCTCGGGGTACTAGCGGGAGGGTCACCGGGGAGCTGTTTTTT
few	TRBD1	TRBV29-1	TRBJ2-1	CSVGRDRGSYNEQFF	TGCAGCGTCGGCCGGGACAGGGGCTCCTACAATGAGCAGTTCTTC
.	TRBD1	TRBV6-5	TRBJ1-4	CASSFRGQAYEKLFF	TGTGCCAGCAGTTTCCGGGGACAGGCCTACGAAAAACTGTTTTTT
.	TRBD1	TRBV7-9	TRBJ2-2	CASSPWTGGNTGELFF	TGTGCCAGCAGCCCTTGGACAGGGGGGAACACCGGGGAGCTGTTTTTT
.	.	TRBV20-1	TRBJ2-5	CSALIRETQYF	TGCAGTGCGCTTATCAGAGAGACCCAGTACTTC
.	.	TRBV15	TRBJ2-1	CATSRPASFPYNEQFF	TGTGCCACCAGCAGACCCGCTAGCTTTCCCTACAATGAGCAGTTCTTC
.	.	TRBV4-2	TRBJ1-3	CASSQELLFSGNTIYF	TGTGCCAGCAGCCAAGAGTTGCTCTTCTCTGGAAACACCATATATTTT
few	TRBD2	TRBV9	TRBJ2-7	CASSVGLAGSHEQYF	TGTGCCAGCAGCGTGGGACTAGCGGGGTCCCACGAGCAGTACTTC
.	TRBD1	TRBV6-1	TRBJ1-1	CASSEAGDRAGEAFF	TGTGCCAGCAGTGAAGCGGGGGACAGGGCAGGTGAAGCTTTCTTT
.	TRBD2	TRBV5-4	TRBJ2-2	CASSTGTIGTGELFF	TGTGCCAGCAGCACCGGGACTATAGGTACCGGGGAGCTGTTTTTT
.	TRBD1	TRBV18	TRBJ1-2	CASYGQGGGYTF	TGTGCCAGCTACGGACAGGGTGGGGGCTACACCTTC
.	.	TRBV7-2	TRBJ1-5	CASSPNSNQPQHF	TGTGCCAGCAGCCCTAATAGCAATCAGCCCCAGCATTTT
.	TRBD1	TRBV2	TRBJ1-3	CATRGRVSGNTIYF	TGTGCCACGAGGGGGCGAGTTTCGGGAAACACCATATATTTT
.	.	TRBV5-1	TRBJ2-3	CASSFAGADTDTQYF	TGCGCCAGCAGCTTCGCAGGGGCGGACACAGATACGCAGTATTTT
.	.	TRBV7-2	TRBJ2-3	CASTLGGQAAGDTQYF	TGTGCCAGCACCTTGGGGGGGCAGGCGGCCGGGGATACGCAGTATTTT